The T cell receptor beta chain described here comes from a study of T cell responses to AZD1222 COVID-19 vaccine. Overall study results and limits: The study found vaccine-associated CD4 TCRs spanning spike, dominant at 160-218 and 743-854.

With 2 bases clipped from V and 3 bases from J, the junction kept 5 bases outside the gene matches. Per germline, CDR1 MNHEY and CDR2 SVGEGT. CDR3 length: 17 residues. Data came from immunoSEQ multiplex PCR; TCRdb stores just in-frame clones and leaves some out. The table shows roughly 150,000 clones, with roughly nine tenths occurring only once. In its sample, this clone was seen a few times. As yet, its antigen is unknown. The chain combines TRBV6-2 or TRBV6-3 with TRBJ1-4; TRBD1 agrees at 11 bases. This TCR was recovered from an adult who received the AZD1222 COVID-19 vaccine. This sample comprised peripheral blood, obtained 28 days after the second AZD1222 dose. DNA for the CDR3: TGTGCCAGCAGTTACCCGGACAGGGGGCCATCTAATGAAAAACTGTTTTTT. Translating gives CASSYPDRGPSNEKLFF.